The 30 T cell receptor beta chains listed next were all sequenced from one sample in a study of chemoradiotherapy in HPV16-positive cancers. Sequenced by immunoSEQ multiplex PCR; TCRdb stores in-frame clones only, minus some. The data contain under 950 clones, 82% of them singletons. The source material was tumor tissue, sampled from a patient who underwent chemoradiotherapy. The receptor source for this set is a human donor with HPV-associated anogenital cancer.

This clone was seen only once. The chain employs TRBV6-4 and TRBJ2-1; maybe TRBD1 (6 bases). Germline lookup yields CDR1 MRHNA and CDR2 SNTAGT. Trimming removed 6 bases from V and 3 bases from J, with 12 bases in between. The CDR3 extends over 14 amino acids. The CDR3 DNA follows: TGTGCCAGCAGCCCGACAGGAAACTACAATGAGCAGTTCTTC. It is translated as CASSPTGNYNEQFF.

The chain is built from TRBV15 and TRBJ1-2; a possible D gene is TRBD1 (5 bases). V lost 3 bases and J lost 9, with 11 bases in between. Germline CDR1 LNHNV, CDR2 YYDKDF (reference sequence). The length of the CDR3 is 12 residues. The CDR3 nucleotides read TGTGCCACCAGCAGGGCAGGGCAAAGCTACACCTTC. Its translation is CATSRAGQSYTF.

This clone appeared once. The chain is built from TRBV6-1 and TRBJ2-5; 7 bases are shared with TRBD2. Germline V lookup: CDR1 MNHNS, CDR2 SASEGT. This CDR3 has 14 residues. V dropped 6 bases and J dropped 2; count of bases not matched to a gene: 6. The DNA for the CDR3 is TGTGCCAGCAGCCACGGGGGGAATCAAGAGACCCAGTACTTC. This gives the protein CASSHGGNQETQYF.

This chain uses TRBV18 with TRBJ2-3, with 9 positions matching TRBD1. Germline CDR1 KGHSH, CDR2 LQKENI. The length of the CDR3 is 16 residues. V trimming: 4 bases; J trimming: 6 bases; junction bases outside the gene matches: 11. The CDR3 loop reads CASSRRTGAIEDTQYF. DNA of the CDR3: TGTGCCAGCTCACGCCGGACAGGGGCTATTGAGGATACGCAGTATTTT.

The CDR3 is CASSVAGTGNSEAFF. CDR3 in DNA: TGTGCCAGCAGCGTAGCCGGGACAGGAAATTCTGAAGCTTTCTTT. The V gene is TRBV9, the J gene TRBJ1-1; 8 nucleotides align to TRBD1. This CDR3 has 15 residues. The germline CDR1 and CDR2 sequences are SGDLS and YYNGEE. V lost 0 bases and J lost 6; bases outside the gene matches: 7.

V usage is TRBV19 and J usage is TRBJ1-1; TRBD1 matches 8 bases. CDR3 size: 15 residues. Per the germline V gene, CDR1 is LNHDA and CDR2 is SQIVND (reference sequence). V lost 5 bases to trimming and J lost 0 bases; unmatched junction nucleotides: 5. The CDR3, as DNA: TGTGCCAGTAGTGGACAGGGTACTATGAACACTGAAGCTTTCTTT. It yields the protein CASSGQGTMNTEAFF.

The rearrangement joins TRBV11-3 to TRBJ2-4; D is perhaps TRBD2 (6 bases). Germline V gene sequence: CDR1 SGHNT, CDR2 YENEEA. The CDR3 spans 17 residues. The V end was cut by 5 bases, the J end by 0 bases, with 17 bases between. The CDR3 region is CASSPWFGSLAKNIQYF. The CDR3 DNA reads as TGTGCCAGCAGCCCCTGGTTCGGGAGTCTAGCCAAAAACATTCAGTACTTC. Drawing the rest from reference TRBV11-3 and TRBJ2-4, the complete variable domain is EAGVVQSPRYKIIEKKQPVAFWCNPISGHNTLYWYLQNLGQGPELLIRYENEEAVDDSQLPKDRFSAERLKGVDSTLKIQPAELGDSAVYLCASSPWFGSLAKNIQYFGAGTRLSVL.

A word on this clone: The junction departs from the called germline gene at one end, perhaps through a read error. The genes are TRBV10-3 and TRBJ1-3; D ambiguous. The CDR3 consists of 12 residues. The germline CDR1 and CDR2 sequences are ENHRY and SYGVKD. The CDR3 protein is CAISETGGTWDF. As DNA, the CDR3 is TGTGCCATCAGTGAGACTGGCGGAACTTGGGATTTT.

The chain is built from TRBV5-4 and TRBJ2-6; TRBD1 aligns across 7 bases. The germline V gene encodes CDR1 SGHNT and CDR2 YYREEE (reference sequence). This CDR3 spans 18 amino acids. Trimming removed 8 bases from V and 0 bases from J; junction bases left unmatched: 14. The CDR3 loop reads CASSRDRGLSSGANVLTF. The CDR3 nucleotides are TGTGCCAGTTCCCGGGACAGAGGGTTGAGCTCTGGGGCCAACGTCCTGACTTTC.

V and J are TRBV30 and TRBJ1-3, with D unclear. This CDR3 contains 15 residues. Germline V gives CDR1 GTSNPN, CDR2 SVGIG (reference sequence). Between the trimmed V and J ends, which lost 0 bases and 0 bases, there was a span of 9 bases. CDR3 sequence reads: CAWSVGGNSGNTIYF. The CDR3 coding sequence is TGTGCCTGGAGTGTAGGAGGTAACTCTGGAAACACCATATATTTT.

This chain joins TRBV5-1 and TRBJ2-6; D may be TRBD1 (6 bases). CDR1 and CDR2 from the germline V gene are SGHRS and YFSETQ. Trimming removed 0 bases from V and 2 bases from J, with 18 bases in between. The CDR3 runs to 19 residues. CDR3 nucleotide sequence: TGCGCCAGCAGCTTGGCGGCAGGGGTCAATAGAGCTGGGGCCAACGTCCTGACTTTC. Its protein product is CASSLAAGVNRAGANVLTF.

The chain joins TRBV6-4 to TRBJ1-4; D perhaps matches TRBD1 (5 bases). The CDR3 contains 15 residues. Germline assignment: CDR1 MRHNA and CDR2 SNTAGT. Trimming pared 5 bases from V and 3 bases from J, leaving 13 bases between. CDR3 nucleotide sequence: TGTGCCAGCAGTCCAGGGTTAGCGGCTAATGAAAAACTGTTTTTT. Translated: CASSPGLAANEKLFF.

Concerning this clone: The DNA is left out, because the CDR3 cannot be placed on it with certainty; the CDR3 is given as TCRdb lists it. This chain links TRBV4-2 with TRBJ2-7; TRBD1 was called by the table and not checked on the DNA. The CDR3 is 14 residues long, counting both termini. Germline CDR1 LGHNA, CDR2 YNFKEQ. The CDR3 loop is CASSQVGTGTMRYF.

This clone showed up just once. The J gene is TRBJ2-7, the V gene TRBV6-5; D call uncertain. The germline V and J ends were trimmed by 0 bases and 4 bases, with 13 bases remaining between them. The CDR3 spans 15 residues. Per germline, CDR1 MNHEY and CDR2 SVGAGI. The CDR3: CASSYSTQFLYEQYF. CDR3 bases: TGTGCCAGCAGTTACTCGACACAGTTTTTATACGAGCAGTACTTC.

The chain joins TRBV30 to TRBJ1-5; D is ambiguous. This CDR3 spans 12 amino acids. Trimming left V 3 bases short and J 4 bases short, with 7 bases between. Looked up from germline, CDR1 is GTSNPN and CDR2 is SVGIG (reference sequence). The CDR3 sequence: CAWSSWNQPQHF. As DNA, the CDR3 is TGTGCCTGGAGCTCCTGGAATCAGCCCCAGCATTTT.

The rearrangement links TRBV5-1 to TRBJ2-2, with TRBD2 matching over 10 bases. With V trimmed by 3 bases and J by 6 bases, 8 bases remained unmatched. The CDR3 is 16 amino acids. Germline lookup yields CDR1 SGHRS and CDR2 YFSETQ. The CDR3 sequence is CASSSSGGARAGELFF. As DNA, the CDR3 is TGCGCCAGCAGCTCCAGCGGGGGGGCTCGGGCCGGGGAGCTGTTTTTT.

This chain uses TRBV7-2 with TRBJ1-3; D unclear. The germline V and J ends were trimmed by 2 bases and 0 bases, with 8 bases remaining between them. This CDR3 region has 15 residues. The germline V gene has CDR1 SGHTA and CDR2 FQGNSA. CDR3 region: CASSLTRISGNTIYF. CDR3 bases: TGTGCCAGCAGCTTAACCCGGATCTCTGGAAACACCATATATTTT.

This clone came up a few times. The V gene is TRBV5-4, the J gene TRBJ2-4; D is ambiguous. Trimming cost V 1 base and J 0 bases, with 17 bases left between them. This CDR3 region has 18 residues. The germline CDR1 and CDR2 sequences are SGHNT and YYREEE (reference sequence). CDR3 sequence reads: CASSLKRSEAIAKNIQYF. The CDR3 DNA sequence: TGTGCCAGCAGCTTGAAAAGGTCAGAGGCCATAGCCAAAAACATTCAGTACTTC. Variable domain in full (rest from reference TRBV5-4 and TRBJ2-4): ETGVTQSPTHLIKTRGQQVTLRCSSQSGHNTVSWYQQALGQGPQFIFQYYREEENGRGNFPPRFSGLQFPNYSSELNVNALELDDSALYLCASSLKRSEAIAKNIQYFGAGTRLSVL.

This chain joins TRBV7-9 and TRBJ2-7, with D unresolved. Germline CDR1 SEHNR, CDR2 FQNEAQ (reference sequence). The CDR3 runs 16 residues. V was clipped by 2 bases and J by 0 bases, with 14 bases between them. The CDR3 here is CASSLWLSANSYEQYF. The CDR3 coding sequence is TGTGCCAGCAGCTTATGGCTCTCAGCGAACTCCTACGAGCAGTACTTC.

The V gene is TRBV6-5, the J gene TRBJ1-4; D gene ambiguous. Trimming pared 3 bases from V and 0 bases from J, leaving 8 bases between. Germline values: CDR1 MNHEY, CDR2 SVGAGI. This CDR3 is built from 15 residues. CDR3: CASSYQPATNEKLFF. The CDR3 DNA is TGTGCCAGCAGTTATCAACCTGCAACTAATGAAAAACTGTTTTTT.

The rearrangement links TRBV5-4 to TRBJ2-1, with D perhaps matching TRBD1 (8 bases). The germline gives CDR1 SGHNT, CDR2 YYREEE (reference sequence). The germline V and J ends were trimmed by 4 bases and 0 bases, with 14 bases remaining between them. This CDR3 has 16 residues. Here the CDR3 reads CASSPGGGSSYNEQFF. For the CDR3, the DNA is TGTGCCAGCAGCCCAGGGGGCGGGAGCTCCTACAATGAGCAGTTCTTC.

This clone was seen only a few times. V gene TRBV30 combines with J gene TRBJ2-7; D may be TRBD1 (6 bases). From germline, CDR1 is GTSNPN and CDR2 SVGIG (reference sequence). This CDR3 region has 12 residues. V gave up 7 bases and J gave up 2 bases, with 12 bases separating them. DNA for the CDR3: TGTGCCTCGGACAGCGCTGCCTACGAGCAGTACTTC. Protein sequence: CASDSAAYEQYF.

The chain employs TRBV5-1 and TRBJ2-1, with a possible D match to TRBD2 (6 bases). V lost 9 bases, J lost 7 bases, and 17 bases lay in between. CDR1 is SGHRS, CDR2 YFSETQ, per germline. This CDR3 has 13 amino acids. Here the CDR3 reads CATRGASDNEQFF. The CDR3 coding sequence is TGCGCCACCCGTGGAGCTAGCGATAATGAGCAGTTCTTC.

The CDR3, as DNA: TGTGCCAGCAGCGTAGAACCCACAGGGGGGTCACCCCTCCACTTT. Its translation: CASSVEPTGGSPLHF. The V gene is TRBV9, the J gene TRBJ1-6; 8 nucleotides agree with TRBD1. CDR1 and CDR2 from the germline V gene are SGDLS and YYNGEE. CDR3 length equals 15 residues. With 0 bases clipped from V and 10 bases from J, the junction kept 6 bases outside the gene matches.

There are a few counts of this clone. At one of its ends the junction is not consistent with the germline gene, which may arise from a read error. The chain uses TRBV19 and TRBJ1-5, with D maybe TRBD1 (5 bases). Germline CDR1 is LNHDA and CDR2 is SQIVND (reference sequence). The CDR3 extends over 15 amino acids. The CDR3 DNA follows: TGTGCCAGTAGGATAGTAGGGACGGGCAATCAGCCCCAGCATTTT. This gives the protein CASRIVGTGNQPQHF.

This clone was seen once. The chain combines TRBV7-2 with TRBJ2-7; no reliable D call. The germline V gene has CDR1 SGHTA and CDR2 FQGNSA. The CDR3 runs 13 residues. V lost 7 bases, J lost 2 bases, and 12 bases lay in between. The CDR3 DNA reads as TGTGCCAGCACCCACTTAGTGGCCTACGAGCAGTACTTC. The encoded protein is CASTHLVAYEQYF.

This chain uses TRBV18 with TRBJ1-2; 11 nucleotides match TRBD1. Trimming cost V 5 bases and J 6 bases; bases outside gene matches: 14. CDR1 and CDR2 from the germline V gene are KGHSH and LQKENI. The CDR3 totals 17 residues. The chain's CDR3 is CASSVKHPGTGGDGYTF. As DNA, the CDR3 is TGTGCCAGCTCAGTTAAACACCCCGGGACAGGGGGAGATGGCTACACCTTC.

This chain joins TRBV27 and TRBJ1-5; no definite D call. V shed 4 bases and J shed 5 bases, with 9 bases lying between them. This CDR3 has 13 amino acids. CDR1 is MNHEY, CDR2 SMNVEV, per germline (reference sequence). This CDR3 is CASSSRRDQPQHF. The CDR3 DNA sequence: TGTGCCAGCAGTTCCCGGCGGGATCAGCCCCAGCATTTT.

This sequence joins TRBV7-2 and TRBJ2-7; 8 nucleotides line up with TRBD2. Germline trimming cut 0 bases from V and 3 bases from J; bases unmatched to any gene: 7. The CDR3 runs 16 residues. The germline gives CDR1 SGHTA, CDR2 FQGNSA. The CDR3: CASSLAKGGLDYEQYF. The CDR3 bases are TGTGCCAGCAGCTTAGCGAAGGGGGGACTAGACTACGAGCAGTACTTC.

The genes are TRBV6-6 and TRBJ1-5; D may be TRBD1 (5 bases). In germline, CDR1 is MNHNY, CDR2 SVGAGI (reference sequence). The CDR3 has 15 residues. Deletions cut 0 bases from V and 8 bases from J, with 14 bases between. The CDR3 reads CASSYSGQLGEPQHF. CDR3 DNA: TGTGCCAGCAGTTACTCAGGCCAGCTAGGGGAGCCCCAGCATTTT.